This entry describes one TCR beta chain. The sample is drawn from a study of T cell responses to AZD1222 COVID-19 vaccine. The CDR3 is made up of 14 amino acids. CDR1 and CDR2 (germline): MNHEY, SVGAGI. Trimming stripped 6 bases from V and 2 bases from J, with 11 bases between. Some clones are missing from TCRdb's copy, which holds only in-frame ones; the method was immunoSEQ multiplex PCR. Among approximately 100,000 clones, about 95% were seen once, and the ten largest hold around 2%. The sample consisted of peripheral blood, taken on day 0 of AZD1222 vaccination. This chain links TRBV6-5 with TRBJ1-5; possible D gene TRBD1, 6 bases. The TCR originated in an adult in good health. The CDR3 reads CASRRTGRNQPQHF. The CDR3 DNA sequence: TGTGCCAGCAGAAGAACAGGGCGCAATCAGCCCCAGCATTTT.